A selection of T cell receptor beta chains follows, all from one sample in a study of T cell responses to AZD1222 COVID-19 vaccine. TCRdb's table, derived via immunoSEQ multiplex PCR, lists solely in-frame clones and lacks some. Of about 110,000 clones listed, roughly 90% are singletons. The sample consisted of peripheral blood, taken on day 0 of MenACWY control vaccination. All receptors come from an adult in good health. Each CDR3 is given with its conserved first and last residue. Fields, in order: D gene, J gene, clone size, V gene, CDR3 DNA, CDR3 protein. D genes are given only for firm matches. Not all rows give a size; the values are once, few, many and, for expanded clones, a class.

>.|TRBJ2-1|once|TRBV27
TGTGCCAGCAGTTTTAGCCCTAGCCTAGGGCAGTTCTTC
CASSFSPSLGQFF
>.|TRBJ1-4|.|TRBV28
TGTGCCAGCAGTTCAGGTGGACAGACAACTAATGAAAAACTGTTTTTT
CASSSGGQTTNEKLFF
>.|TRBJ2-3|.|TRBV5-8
TGTGCCAGCAGCTTACCCCGACGCTCTAGCACAGATACGCAGTATTTT
CASSLPRRSSTDTQYF
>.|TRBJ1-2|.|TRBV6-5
TGTGCCAGCAGTTACGACCCTAAAAACTATGGCTACACCTTC
CASSYDPKNYGYTF
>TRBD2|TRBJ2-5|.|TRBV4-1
TGCGCCAGCAGCCAAGATGGCGGGGGTGGAGAGACCCAGTACTTC
CASSQDGGGGETQYF
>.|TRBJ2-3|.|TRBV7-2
TGTGCCAGCAGCTTACTGGGACTTAACTCAGATACGCAGTATTTT
CASSLLGLNSDTQYF
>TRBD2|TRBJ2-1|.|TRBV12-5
TGTGCTACTCTAGCGGGGGATGAGCAGTTCTTC
CATLAGDEQFF
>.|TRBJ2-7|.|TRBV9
TGTGCCAGCAGCGTAGGTCAGAACTCCTACGAGCAGTACTTC
CASSVGQNSYEQYF
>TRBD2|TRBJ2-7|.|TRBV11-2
TGTGCCAGCAGCTTCCCACTAGCGGGAGCCTACGAGCAGTACTTC
CASSFPLAGAYEQYF
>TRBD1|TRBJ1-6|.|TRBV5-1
TGCGCCAGCAGCGGATACGGCAGGGGGCCTGATTCACCCCTCCACTTT
CASSGYGRGPDSPLHF
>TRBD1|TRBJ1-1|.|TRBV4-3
TGCGCCAGCAGCCAACACGACAGGGAAACTGAAGCTTTCTTT
CASSQHDRETEAFF
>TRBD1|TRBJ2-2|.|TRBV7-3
TGTGCCAGCAGCTCTGGACAGGACAACACCGGGGAGCTGTTTTTT
CASSSGQDNTGELFF
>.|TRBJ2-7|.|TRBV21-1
TGTGCCAGCAGCAAAGGGGGTAGTCTGGCTGTAGTCTCCTACGAGCAGTACTTC
CASSKGGSLAVVSYEQYF
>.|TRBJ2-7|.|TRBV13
TGTGCCAGCAGCCGGCGGGTAACCTACGAGCAGTACTTC
CASSRRVTYEQYF
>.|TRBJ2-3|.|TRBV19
TGTGCCAGTAGTCCCGGGACTCTCTCTAGCACAGATACGCAGTATTTT
CASSPGTLSSTDTQYF
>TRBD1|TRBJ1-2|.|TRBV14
TGTGCCAGCAGCCCGGACAGGGAGGGGAATGGCTACACCTTC
CASSPDREGNGYTF
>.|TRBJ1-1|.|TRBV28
TGTGCCAGCAGTGAAAGTCAAGCTCGAGGGAACACTGAAGCTTTCTTT
CASSESQARGNTEAFF
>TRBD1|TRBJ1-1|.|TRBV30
TGTGCCTGCCTCACAGGGGCAGAAGCTTTCTTT
CACLTGAEAFF
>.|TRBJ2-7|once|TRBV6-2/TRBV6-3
TGTGCCAGCAGCTCCGGGACACCGTCCTACGAGCAGTACTTC
CASSSGTPSYEQYF
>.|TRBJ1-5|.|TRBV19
TGTGCCAGTAGTATAACCCATCGCAATCAGCCCCAGCATTTT
CASSITHRNQPQHF
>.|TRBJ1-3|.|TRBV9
TGTGCCAGCAGCGTAGTCGGCGGCAGGGGTACTGGAAACACCATATATTTT
CASSVVGGRGTGNTIYF
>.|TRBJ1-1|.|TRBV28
TGTGCCAGCAGTACACCAACAGCGATCAGGACTGAAGCTTTCTTT
CASSTPTAIRTEAFF
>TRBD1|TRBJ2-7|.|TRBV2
TGTGCCAGCGGAGGACAGGGAATCCACGAGCAGTACTTC
CASGGQGIHEQYF
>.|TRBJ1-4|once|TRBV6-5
TGTGCCAGCAGCCGCGGACTGGCGAGTGAAAAACTGTTTTTT
CASSRGLASEKLFF
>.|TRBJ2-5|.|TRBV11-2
TGTACCAGCAGCTTAGAATTGGTCGGAGAGACCCAGTACTTC
CTSSLELVGETQYF
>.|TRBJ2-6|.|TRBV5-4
TGTGCCAGCACCTCATTGGCTGGGGCCAACGTCCTGACTTTC
CASTSLAGANVLTF
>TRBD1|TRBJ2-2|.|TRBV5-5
TGTGCCAGCAGCCTCCGGACAGGGGGCGCGGAAACCGGGGAGCTGTTTTTT
CASSLRTGGAETGELFF
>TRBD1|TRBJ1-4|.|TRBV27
TGTGCCAGCAGTTTATTGCTGGACAGGGAGGAAAAACTGTTTTTT
CASSLLLDREEKLFF
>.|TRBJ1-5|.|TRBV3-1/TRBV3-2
TGTGCCAGCAGCCTGGAGCGAAATCAGCCCCAGCATTTT
CASSLERNQPQHF
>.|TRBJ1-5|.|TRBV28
TGTGCCAGCAGTTTCCCCGACGGAGGACGGGGTCAGCCCCAGCATTTT
CASSFPDGGRGQPQHF
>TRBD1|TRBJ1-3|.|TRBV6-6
TGTGCCAGCAGTTACGCCCCCACAGGGGCCGGAAACACCATATATTTT
CASSYAPTGAGNTIYF
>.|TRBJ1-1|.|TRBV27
TGTGCCAGCAGCCTCCAAGAGAACACTGAAGCTTTCTTT
CASSLQENTEAFF
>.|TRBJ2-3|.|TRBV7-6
TGTGCCAGCAGCTTAGCGGGGGGAGCTTCTGATACGCAGTATTTT
CASSLAGGASDTQYF
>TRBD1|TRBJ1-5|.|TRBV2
TGTGCCAGCAGTGAAACAGGGGGCTCGAGCAATCAGCCCCAGCATTTT
CASSETGGSSNQPQHF
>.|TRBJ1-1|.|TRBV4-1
TGCGCCAGCAGACTATCTACCAGGGTAACTGAAGCTTTCTTT
CASRLSTRVTEAFF